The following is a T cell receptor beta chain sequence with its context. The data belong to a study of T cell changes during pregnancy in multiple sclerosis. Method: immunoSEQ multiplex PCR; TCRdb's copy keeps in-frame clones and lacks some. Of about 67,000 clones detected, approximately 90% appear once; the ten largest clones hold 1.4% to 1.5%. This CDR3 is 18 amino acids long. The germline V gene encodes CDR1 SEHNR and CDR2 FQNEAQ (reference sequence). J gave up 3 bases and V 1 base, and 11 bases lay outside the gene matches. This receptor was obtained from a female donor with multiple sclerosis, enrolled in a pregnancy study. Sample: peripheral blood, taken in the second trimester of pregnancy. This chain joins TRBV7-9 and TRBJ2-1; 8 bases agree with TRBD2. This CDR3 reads CASSLVSDTGGVYNEQFF. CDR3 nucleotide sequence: TGTGCCAGCAGCTTAGTCAGCGACACGGGGGGGGTCTACAATGAGCAGTTCTTC.